The T cell receptor (beta chain) under discussion was sequenced for a study of T-cell memory formation after mild COVID-19. The CDR3 is made up of 13 amino acids. Trimming removed 3 bases at V and 2 bases at J, with 7 bases between. Germline CDR1 reads SGHTA; CDR2 reads FQGNSA. The sample holds a few counts of this clonotype. TCR alpha and TCR beta cDNA libraries with sample barcodes and UMIs came from 5'RACE using constant-segment primers. TCRdb re-analysed the 5' RACE reads in MiXCR, keeping a single row per CDR3 protein. The sample lists about 250,000 distinct CDR3 sequences, less than 20% seen once, with roughly 3.6% in the top ten.

Sequenced sample: PBMCs or a T cell subset sorted from them (not recorded which). The rearrangement joins TRBV7-2 to TRBJ1-1; D is ambiguous. This receptor was taken from a man aged 18-30 years who had mild COVID-19 (a few samples of this study predate the infection). Cell type and time point are not known. The CDR3 sequence: CASSFVPNTEAFF. Here the CDR3 DNA reads TGTGCCAGCAGCTTCGTGCCAAACACTGAAGCTTTCTTT.